This record covers a single TCR beta chain. Germline V gives CDR1 SNHLY, CDR2 FYNNEI. V lost 4 bases and J lost 7, with 14 bases in between. This CDR3 has 14 amino acids. This record comes from a study of blood T cell repertoires in COVID-19. On the study more broadly: Nucleic acid was either cDNA or gDNA, and it came from T cells, B-cell-depleted T cells, or PBMCs.

Using immunoSEQ multiplex PCR, the repertoire was profiled, and TCRdb retains in-frame clones only, with some absent. Seen here are 200,000 to 300,000 clones, 80% to 95% observed once, and the top ten hold approximately 0.8%. J is TRBJ2-1 and V is TRBV2, with a tentative D call TRBD2 (6 bases). The source of this sequence is a man aged 25-45 years with COVID-19, enrolled during active disease. The sequenced sample was peripheral blood. The CDR3 loop is CASSAAGYPNEQFF. CDR3 DNA: TGTGCCAGCAGTGCCGCGGGGTACCCTAATGAGCAGTTCTTC.